A single sample is the source of the 23 T cell receptor beta chains below, sequenced in a study of CD8 T cells in ankylosing spondylitis. TCRdb itself ran the 5' RACE reads through MiXCR, one entry per CDR3 protein. The table lists about 190,000 distinct CDR3 sequences, about an eighth of them singletons. The sequencing sample was made of blood, either unsorted or a sorted T cell fraction (not recorded which). These TCRs come from a female donor with ankylosing spondylitis or in good health (not recorded which).

The V and J genes are TRBV27 and TRBJ2-1, with 8 bases identical to TRBD2. This CDR3 is built from 15 residues. V dropped 4 bases and J dropped 9; count of bases not matched to a gene: 11. The germline V gene has CDR1 MNHEY and CDR2 SMNVEV (reference sequence). The chain's CDR3 is CASSSLSGGPSEQFF. The DNA of the CDR3 is TGTGCCAGCAGTTCCTTATCGGGAGGGCCTAGTGAGCAGTTCTTC.

This clonotype was detected ten times or more. The chain is built from TRBV11-2 and TRBJ2-1; 8 bases match TRBD2. This CDR3 spans 16 amino acids. Unmatched junction bases numbered 10, after V lost 5 bases and J lost 4 bases. Per the germline V gene, CDR1 is SGHAT and CDR2 is FQNNGV. Here the CDR3 DNA reads TGTGCCAGCAGCCCAAGGGGCGTAGCGGGGTACAATGAGCAGTTCTTC. Translated, it gives CASSPRGVAGYNEQFF. The full variable domain, rest sourced from reference TRBV11-2 and TRBJ2-1, is EAGVAQSPRYKIIEKRQSVAFWCNPISGHATLYWYQQILGQGPKLLIQFQNNGVVDDSQLPKDRFSAERLKGVDSTLKIQPAKLEDSAVYLCASSPRGVAGYNEQFFGPGTRLTVL.

This clonotype was recorded at least ten times. DNA for the CDR3: TGCAGTGCCGGACTAGCGGGAGCTAGTACCGGGGAGCTGTTTTTT. It specifies CSAGLAGASTGELFF. V is TRBV20-1 and J is TRBJ2-2, with TRBD2 matching over 13 bases. The CDR3 totals 15 residues. Germline V lookup: CDR1 DFQATT, CDR2 SNEGSKA (reference sequence). Losses at the gene ends were 6 bases for V and 5 bases for J; bases not matched to a gene: 6.

This clonotype was recorded many times. The gene calls are TRBV12-3 or TRBV12-4 and TRBJ1-6, with a tentative D call TRBD1 (6 bases). The V and J ends lost 6 bases and 7 bases respectively, with 13 bases between them. The CDR3 spans 14 residues. CDR3 residues: CASRQSTGNSPLHF. CDR3 nucleotide sequence: TGTGCCAGCAGACAATCTACAGGGAATTCACCCCTCCACTTT.

This clonotype has a handful of counts. CDR3 DNA: TGTGCCAGCAGCTTAACGCCCGGGACACACACCGGGGAGCTGTTTTTT. It specifies CASSLTPGTHTGELFF. V gene TRBV7-3 combines with J gene TRBJ2-2, with a possible D match to TRBD1 (6 bases). Germline CDR1 SGHTA, CDR2 FQGTGA. The CDR3 is made up of 16 amino acids. Trimming removed 0 bases at V and 3 bases at J, with 11 bases between.

This clonotype was detected many times. This chain uses TRBV12-3 or TRBV12-4 with TRBJ1-2; the D is unclear. This CDR3 is built from 14 residues. V gave up 5 bases and J gave up 8 bases, with 18 bases separating them. In DNA, the CDR3 is TGTGCCAGCAGTGGACGGCCGTACAGCATCGGCTACACCTTC. This encodes CASSGRPYSIGYTF.

Ten or more counts support this clonotype. This sequence joins TRBV28 and TRBJ2-7; 7 nucleotides line up with TRBD2. This CDR3 is 13 amino acids long. The junction had 6 bases not matched to a gene; V was cut back by 3 bases and J by 7 bases. Germline lookup yields CDR1 MDHEN and CDR2 SYDVKM. The CDR3 loop reads CASSFSAGVEQYF. The CDR3 region has the DNA TGTGCCAGCAGTTTTTCGGCGGGAGTGGAGCAGTACTTC.

This clonotype was recorded many times. The chain couples TRBV27 to TRBJ2-1; a possible D gene is TRBD1 (6 bases). The germline V gene has CDR1 MNHEY and CDR2 SMNVEV (reference sequence). V lost 4 bases, J lost 9 bases, and 16 bases lay in between. This CDR3 is 14 amino acids long. This CDR3 reads CASSSAGWDTEQFF. In DNA, the CDR3 is TGTGCCAGCAGTTCGGCAGGTTGGGACACTGAGCAGTTCTTC.

This chain links TRBV6-5 with TRBJ2-2; 7 positions agree with TRBD1. Trimming took 2 bases from V and 7 from J; bases not matched to a gene: 13. The CDR3 has 17 amino acids. The V gene's germline CDR1 is MNHEY and CDR2 SVGAGI. CDR3 sequence reads: CASSYGMIGTAGGELFF. DNA for the CDR3: TGTGCCAGCAGTTACGGCATGATCGGGACAGCAGGCGGGGAGCTGTTTTTT.

This clonotype was seen at least ten times. This chain links TRBV20-1 with TRBJ1-6; the D gene is possibly TRBD1 (5 bases). V was cut by 6 bases and J by 9 bases, with 12 bases left in between. The CDR3 covers 12 residues. CDR1 DFQATT and CDR2 SNEGSKA come from the germline V gene (reference sequence). For the CDR3, the DNA is TGCAGTGCCCCCCGCGGGGGTTCACCCCTCCACTTT. The encoded protein is CSAPRGGSPLHF.

This clonotype was observed a few times. The V and J genes are TRBV5-1 and TRBJ1-6; no definite D call. Trimming stripped 5 bases from V and 0 bases from J, with 9 bases between. Germline CDR1 and CDR2: SGHRS and YFSETQ. The CDR3 length is 15 residues. The CDR3 loop is CASRGGSSYNSPLHF. The CDR3 DNA follows: TGCGCCAGCAGAGGCGGGAGCTCCTATAATTCACCCCTCCACTTT.

This clonotype was seen repeatedly, ten times or more. The chain's CDR3 is CASSLQAQGIPNNPQYF. The CDR3 coding sequence is TGCGCCAGCAGCTTGCAAGCACAGGGAATCCCTAATAATCCGCAGTATTTT. The chain has TRBV5-1 and TRBJ2-3; the D gene is possibly TRBD1 (6 bases). The CDR3 has 17 amino acids. The V end was cut by 1 base, the J end by 10 bases, with 25 bases between. Germline V CDR1 and CDR2: SGHRS, YFSETQ.

There are many counts of this clonotype. CDR3 nucleotides: TGTGCCAGCAACCGTGGAGGTGTGTCACCCCTCCACTTT. It specifies CASNRGGVSPLHF. This rearrangement joins TRBV9 to TRBJ1-6; D not resolved. The CDR3 consists of 13 residues. Trimming removed 6 bases at V and 10 bases at J, with 14 bases between. The V gene's germline CDR1 is SGDLS and CDR2 YYNGEE.

This clonotype was counted ten times or more. The J gene is TRBJ2-1, the V gene TRBV5-1; TRBD2 is a possible D gene (6 bases). Trimming stripped 3 bases from V and 7 bases from J, with 11 bases between. CDR3 length equals 13 residues. The germline gives CDR1 SGHRS, CDR2 YFSETQ. The CDR3 sequence: CASSWGGENEQFF. Here the CDR3 DNA reads TGCGCCAGCAGCTGGGGCGGGGAGAATGAGCAGTTCTTC.

The sample holds many counts of this clonotype. The V gene is TRBV19, the J gene TRBJ2-1; TRBD1 aligns across 8 bases. Looked up from germline, CDR1 is LNHDA and CDR2 is SQIVND (reference sequence). Trimming took 8 bases from V and 6 from J; bases not matched to a gene: 9. The CDR3 totals 14 residues. The CDR3 bases are TGTGCCAGTGTTGGACAGGGAAGAGGCAATGAGCAGTTCTTC. Translating gives CASVGQGRGNEQFF.

This clonotype showed up just a few times. The chain joins TRBV5-1 to TRBJ2-5, with a weak D call TRBD2 (5 bases). CDR3 length: 14 residues. Trimming took off 4 bases at V and 2 bases at J, with 12 bases between the two ends. The germline V gene encodes CDR1 SGHRS and CDR2 YFSETQ. CDR3 region: CASSGGGNQETQYF. The CDR3 bases are TGCGCCAGCAGCGGAGGCGGAAATCAAGAGACCCAGTACTTC.

CDR3 sequence reads: CASRRIEGTYEQYF. Written as DNA, the CDR3 is TGTGCCAGCAGACGGATAGAGGGGACCTACGAGCAGTACTTC. The chain recombines TRBV6-2 or TRBV6-3 with TRBJ2-7; tentatively, D is TRBD1 or TRBD2 (5 bases each). The CDR3 runs 14 residues. The V gene's germline CDR1 is MNHEY and CDR2 SVGEGT. With 6 bases removed from V and 2 bases from J, the gap between germline ends came to 14 bases.

This clonotype was seen many times. This CDR3 is CSAYTQGGGSYNEQFF. The DNA for the CDR3 is TGCAGTGCGTATACCCAGGGCGGAGGCTCCTACAATGAGCAGTTCTTC. V gene TRBV20-1 combines with J gene TRBJ2-1; D is perhaps TRBD1 or TRBD2 (5 bases each). The CDR3 spans 16 residues. Trimming removed 6 bases from V and 0 bases from J, with 18 bases in between. The germline V gene encodes CDR1 DFQATT and CDR2 SNEGSKA (reference sequence).

There are a few counts of this clonotype. The chain couples TRBV7-2 to TRBJ2-1, with TRBD2 identical over 10 bases. The CDR3 spans 15 residues. The germline CDR1 and CDR2 sequences are SGHTA and FQGNSA. V shed 3 bases, J shed 6 bases, and the junction held 5 bases outside the gene matches. The CDR3 is CASSFGTSVFNEQFF. CDR3 bases: TGTGCCAGCAGCTTCGGGACTAGCGTCTTCAATGAGCAGTTCTTC.

Note on this clonotype: A read error is possible here, since a much larger clone lies one base away. J is TRBJ2-3 and V is TRBV6-2 or TRBV6-3; D not resolved. V lost 7 bases, J lost 4 bases, and 12 bases lay in between. The CDR3 is 13 amino acids. Germline assignment: CDR1 MNHEY and CDR2 SVGEGT. In DNA, the CDR3 is TGTGCCAGCACGGGTGTGAGCGCAGATACGCAGTATTTT. It codes for CASTGVSADTQYF.

This clonotype has ten or more counts. J is TRBJ2-3 and V is TRBV7-3; TRBD2 is a possible D gene (5 bases). CDR3 length equals 13 residues. Germline lookup yields CDR1 SGHTA and CDR2 FQGTGA. V dropped 6 bases and J dropped 6 bases, with 13 bases sitting between them. This chain's CDR3 is CASRSGPQDTQYF. CDR3 DNA: TGTGCCAGCAGGAGCGGACCCCAGGATACGCAGTATTTT.

On this clonotype: Given a much more abundant clone one base away, this may be a read error. The chain links TRBV27 to TRBJ2-7; 9 nucleotides line up with TRBD1. In germline, CDR1 is MNHEY, CDR2 SMNVEV (reference sequence). The CDR3 length is 16 residues. Written as DNA, the CDR3 is TGTGCCGGCAGTATCACGGGACAGGGAATCTCGTACGAGCAGTACTTC. Amino acids: CAGSITGQGISYEQYF.

This clonotype was detected a few times. This chain joins TRBV4-3 and TRBJ2-1; 7 bases fit TRBD2. CDR3 length: 17 amino acids. The germline CDR1 and CDR2 sequences are LGHNA and YSLEER. The junction had 11 bases not matched to a gene; V was cut back by 1 base and J by 5 bases. CDR3 in DNA: TGCGCCAGCAGCCAAGGCCCTGGGAGGGATCTCGACAATGAGCAGTTCTTC. Amino acid sequence: CASSQGPGRDLDNEQFF.